The 30 T cell receptor beta chains reported below all come from one sample, sequenced in a study of blood T cell repertoires in COVID-19. Only in-frame clones appear in the TCRdb table, and some are missing; sequencing was by immunoSEQ multiplex PCR. Of approximately 150,000 clones listed, about 87% were seen once; the top ten hold roughly two fifths. The sequenced material came from peripheral blood. Source of these receptors: a man aged 50 to 60 who had recovered from COVID-19.

The chain combines TRBV27 with TRBJ2-7; tentatively, D is TRBD1 (6 bases). CDR1 is MNHEY and CDR2 is SMNVEV in the germline V gene (reference sequence). Trimming removed 3 bases from V and 5 bases from J, with 17 bases in between. The CDR3 loop spans 15 amino acids. CDR3 protein: CASSLSPGQLNEQYF. The CDR3, as DNA: TGTGCCAGCAGTTTGTCACCGGGACAACTCAACGAGCAGTACTTC.

This chain joins TRBV7-2 and TRBJ2-5; D is unresolved. The germline V gene encodes CDR1 SGHTA and CDR2 FQGNSA. This CDR3 is built from 12 residues. Trimming cost V 4 bases and J 5 bases, with 8 bases left between them. The CDR3 region is CASSSSLETQYF. The CDR3 DNA sequence: TGTGCCAGCAGCTCCTCCCTGGAGACCCAGTACTTC.

This sequence joins TRBV7-2 and TRBJ2-1; TRBD2 matches 7 bases. CDR1 SGHTA and CDR2 FQGNSA come from the germline V gene. Germline trimming cut 1 base from V and 2 bases from J; bases unmatched to any gene: 2. The CDR3 totals 15 residues. DNA of the CDR3: TGTGCCAGCAGCTTAGAAGGACTAGCCTACAATGAGCAGTTCTTC. It specifies CASSLEGLAYNEQFF.

The chain carries TRBV5-1 and TRBJ2-3; 10 nucleotides align to TRBD1. The CDR3 totals 16 residues. Germline V CDR1 and CDR2: SGHRS, YFSETQ. Trimming at V came to 4 bases and at J to 1 base, leaving 6 bases not matched to a gene. The CDR3 sequence: CASSTGQGMGTDTQYF. CDR3 in DNA: TGCGCCAGCAGCACGGGACAGGGGATGGGCACAGATACGCAGTATTTT.

This clone was observed a handful of times. The rearrangement joins TRBV19 to TRBJ1-6; D call uncertain. Trimming stripped 4 bases from V and 4 bases from J, with 8 bases between. Germline V gives CDR1 LNHDA, CDR2 SQIVND (reference sequence). This CDR3 spans 14 amino acids. DNA of the CDR3: TGTGCCAGTAGTACAGGAACATATAATTCACCCCTCCACTTT. It translates to CASSTGTYNSPLHF.

This chain links TRBV25-1 with TRBJ2-7; a possible D gene is TRBD2 (7 bases). V was cut by 1 base and J by 0 bases, with 10 bases left in between. This CDR3 spans 15 amino acids. Germline V lookup: CDR1 MGHDK, CDR2 SYGVNS. The CDR3 nucleotides are TGTGCCAGCAGTGAATCGAGGGGGGGCTCCTACGAGCAGTACTTC. Translation: CASSESRGGSYEQYF.

The chain combines TRBV6-2 or TRBV6-3 with TRBJ2-7, with D possibly TRBD1 on 5 matching bases. This CDR3 has 14 amino acids. Germline V gene sequence: CDR1 MNHEY, CDR2 SVGEGT. V lost 6 bases and J lost 0, with 12 bases in between. The CDR3 sequence is CASSEPGYSYEQYF. As DNA, the CDR3 is TGTGCCAGCAGCGAACCAGGGTACTCCTACGAGCAGTACTTC.

This chain links TRBV19 with TRBJ1-2; 7 bases agree with TRBD1. Germline values: CDR1 LNHDA, CDR2 SQIVND (reference sequence). The V and J ends lost 5 bases and 2 bases, in that order; junction bases with no gene match: 5. CDR3 size: 14 residues. The CDR3 DNA reads TGTGCCAGTAGTCGGAGCAGGGGGAACTATGGCTACACCTTC. As protein: CASSRSRGNYGYTF.

This sequence joins TRBV6-5 and TRBJ1-1; D not certain. From germline, CDR1 is MNHEY and CDR2 SVGAGI. With 6 bases removed from V and 9 bases from J, the gap between germline ends came to 14 bases. CDR3 length: 12 residues. Here the CDR3 reads CASSDHTRKAFF. In nucleotides, the CDR3 is TGTGCCAGCAGCGATCATACAAGAAAAGCTTTCTTT.

The chain's CDR3 is CASSSGGQGFGANVLTF. CDR3 coding DNA: TGTGCCAGCAGTTCCGGTGGACAGGGGTTTGGGGCCAACGTCCTGACTTTC. V usage is TRBV27 and J usage is TRBJ2-6; 9 bases agree with TRBD1. The V segment lost 4 bases and the J segment 3 bases; nucleotides outside the gene matches: 7. CDR3 length equals 17 residues. Germline CDR1 MNHEY, CDR2 SMNVEV (reference sequence).

J is TRBJ2-2 and V is TRBV7-6; 9 bases map to TRBD2. CDR1 is SGHVS, CDR2 FNYEAQ, per germline. The ends lost 5 bases at V and 1 base at J; junction bases unmatched: 11. The CDR3 consists of 18 residues. CDR3 bases: TGTGCCAGCAGCAAAGGGCTAGCGGGGATTCTGAACACCGGGGAGCTGTTTTTT. The encoded protein is CASSKGLAGILNTGELFF.

The chain couples TRBV7-3 to TRBJ2-3; 10 nucleotides agree with TRBD2. Trimming cost V 5 bases and J 0 bases; bases outside gene matches: 5. Germline V gives CDR1 SGHTA, CDR2 FQGTGA. The CDR3 is 16 amino acids. CDR3 sequence (DNA): TGTGCCAGCAGCATGACTAGCGGGCATAGCACAGATACGCAGTATTTT. Amino acids: CASSMTSGHSTDTQYF.

V and J are TRBV6-6 and TRBJ2-5; D possibly corresponds to TRBD2 (6 bases). Germline CDR1 is MNHNY and CDR2 is SVGAGI (reference sequence). Between the trimmed V and J ends, which lost 2 bases and 4 bases, there was a span of 11 bases. The CDR3 loop spans 14 amino acids. The CDR3 region has the DNA TGTGCCAGCAGTTACCCGTCTAGCGTAGAGACCCAGTACTTC. Protein sequence: CASSYPSSVETQYF.

The gene calls are TRBV30 and TRBJ2-7; 7 positions match TRBD1. This CDR3 comprises 14 residues. The germline CDR1 and CDR2 sequences are GTSNPN and SVGIG (reference sequence). V shed 0 bases, J shed 6 bases, and the junction held 8 bases outside the gene matches. The DNA for the CDR3 is TGTGCCTGGAGTGTTGGACAGGACCTCCTCGAGCAGTACTTC. Translating gives CAWSVGQDLLEQYF.

V gene TRBV5-1 combines with J gene TRBJ1-2; 10 positions match TRBD1. Germline V gives CDR1 SGHRS, CDR2 YFSETQ. The CDR3 totals 15 residues. J lost 2 bases, V lost 2 bases, and 3 bases had no gene match. This chain's CDR3 is CASSLPGQGNYGYTF. CDR3 nucleotide sequence: TGCGCCAGCAGCTTACCGGGACAGGGGAACTATGGCTACACCTTC.

V gene TRBV9 combines with J gene TRBJ2-5; TRBD2 matches at 7 bases. With 0 bases clipped from V and 5 bases from J, the junction kept 13 bases outside the gene matches. From germline, CDR1 is SGDLS and CDR2 YYNGEE. The CDR3 contains 17 residues. CDR3 sequence reads: CASSVGTTGTTDETQYF. The CDR3 nucleotides read TGTGCCAGCAGCGTAGGAACAACCGGGACTACTGACGAGACCCAGTACTTC.

This clone was recorded a few times. The chain links TRBV6-6 to TRBJ2-7; D is uncertain. The V and J ends lost 2 bases and 4 bases respectively, with 6 bases between them. CDR1 and CDR2 from the germline V gene are MNHNY and SVGAGI (reference sequence). The CDR3 spans 12 residues. The CDR3 loop is CASSYAGYEQYF. CDR3 nucleotides: TGTGCCAGCAGTTACGCAGGATACGAGCAGTACTTC.

As DNA, the CDR3 is TGTGCCAGCGACCGCGGGACAGGGCTATATAGCAATCAGCCCCAGCATTTT. Its translation: CASDRGTGLYSNQPQHF. V usage is TRBV3-1 (or the pseudogene TRBV3-2) and J usage is TRBJ1-5; 9 bases match TRBD1. Per the germline V gene, CDR1 is LGHDT and CDR2 is YNNKEL (reference sequence). V was clipped by 8 bases and J by 0 bases; unmatched bases: 11. The CDR3 is 17 amino acids.

Here the CDR3 reads CASSSGVSGNTIYF. In nucleotides, the CDR3 is TGTGCCAGCAGCTCAGGGGTCTCTGGAAACACCATATATTTT. V gene TRBV6-5 combines with J gene TRBJ1-3; D perhaps matches TRBD1 (6 bases). In germline, CDR1 is MNHEY, CDR2 SVGAGI. The CDR3 contains 14 residues. V was clipped by 6 bases and J by 0 bases, with 9 bases between them.

This clone was counted between two and nine times. This sequence joins TRBV21-1 and TRBJ2-7; the table's TRBD1 call for D was not verified on the DNA. TRBV21-1 is listed as a pseudogene. The CDR3 covers 16 residues. The CDR3 loop reads CASSTEGTASSYEQYF. CDR3 in DNA: TGTGCCAGCAGCACGGAGGGGACAGCATCCTCCTACGAGCAGTACTTC.

J is TRBJ2-7 and V is TRBV9; D is undetermined. Between the trimmed V and J ends, which lost 0 bases and 3 bases, there was a span of 10 bases. Germline V gives CDR1 SGDLS, CDR2 YYNGEE. The CDR3 consists of 14 residues. CDR3 nucleotides: TGTGCCAGCAGCGTAGATACTGGCGGCTACGAGCAGTACTTC. Its translation: CASSVDTGGYEQYF.

The J gene is TRBJ1-3, the V gene TRBV9; 9 bases map to TRBD1. V lost 4 bases and J lost 3; bases outside the gene matches: 8. Germline V CDR1 and CDR2: SGDLS, YYNGEE. The CDR3 runs 16 residues. CDR3 loop: CASSLRTGDSGNTIYF. The DNA for the CDR3 is TGTGCCAGCAGCCTACGGACAGGGGATAGTGGAAACACCATATATTTT.

V gene TRBV7-9 combines with J gene TRBJ1-2, with 10 bases that match TRBD1. Germline V lookup: CDR1 SEHNR, CDR2 FQNEAQ (reference sequence). The J segment lost 7 bases and the V segment lost 5 bases, leaving 7 bases of the junction unmatched. The CDR3 totals 14 residues. In DNA, the CDR3 is TGTGCCAGCAGCCCGGGACAGGGGAAGGGTGGCTACACCTTC. It codes for CASSPGQGKGGYTF.

The CDR3 protein is CASSSRGQGPRDEQYF. Written as DNA, the CDR3 is TGCGCCAGCAGCTCCAGGGGACAGGGGCCCCGAGACGAGCAGTACTTC. The rearrangement joins TRBV5-1 to TRBJ2-7; 10 bases fit TRBD1. CDR1 and CDR2 (germline): SGHRS, YFSETQ. V lost 3 bases, J lost 5 bases, and 11 bases stayed unmatched. CDR3 length equals 16 residues.

The chain carries TRBV5-6 and TRBJ2-5; D unclear. This CDR3 region has 13 residues. From germline, CDR1 is SGHDT and CDR2 YYEEEE. V lost 0 bases and J lost 7, with 10 bases in between. In nucleotides, the CDR3 is TGTGCCAGCAGCTTGGCCGCGGTCCGGACCCAGTACTTC. Protein: CASSLAAVRTQYF.

The rearrangement uses TRBV5-6 and TRBJ2-1, with TRBD2 as a possible D gene (7 bases). CDR1 and CDR2 from the germline V gene are SGHDT and YYEEEE. The V gene lost 4 bases and the J gene lost 3 bases, with 17 bases spanning the gap. The CDR3 length is 16 residues. The CDR3 DNA follows: TGTGCCAGCAGCCCCTCACCGGGGGGCGGCTACAATGAGCAGTTCTTC. It codes for CASSPSPGGGYNEQFF.

This chain uses TRBV9 with TRBJ1-2, with 7 bases aligning to TRBD1. CDR1 and CDR2 (germline): SGDLS, YYNGEE. The CDR3 extends over 15 amino acids. After removal of 7 bases from V and 8 bases from J, the junction contained 17 bases not matched to a gene. CDR3 amino acids: CASGDKQGYFGGYTF. The CDR3 DNA sequence: TGTGCCAGCGGCGATAAACAGGGGTATTTTGGGGGCTACACCTTC.

The chain carries TRBV9 and TRBJ2-3; 10 nucleotides align to TRBD2. Germline V gene sequence: CDR1 SGDLS, CDR2 YYNGEE. Trimming took 0 bases from V and 0 from J; bases not matched to a gene: 7. The CDR3 contains 18 residues. In nucleotides, the CDR3 is TGTGCCAGCAGCGTAGGCCAGCGGGGGGGCCGTAGCACAGATACGCAGTATTTT. It translates to CASSVGQRGGRSTDTQYF.

This chain uses TRBV2 with TRBJ2-1, with 7 bases that match TRBD1. The CDR3 is made up of 15 amino acids. Germline trimming cut 8 bases from V and 6 bases from J; bases unmatched to any gene: 13. The germline V gene encodes CDR1 SNHLY and CDR2 FYNNEI. The CDR3 region has the DNA TGTGCCAGCGGTCTGGAGACAGGGACATTCAATGAGCAGTTCTTC. Its protein product is CASGLETGTFNEQFF.

The chain has TRBV27 and TRBJ1-4, with TRBD1 as a possible D gene (5 bases). Trimming stripped 4 bases from V and 1 base from J, with 7 bases between. Germline V gene lookup returns CDR1 MNHEY and CDR2 SMNVEV (reference sequence). The CDR3 is made up of 14 amino acids. The CDR3 DNA follows: TGTGCCAGCAGTTCAGGACAAACTAATGAAAAACTGTTTTTT. This gives the protein CASSSGQTNEKLFF.